This TCR beta chain was retrieved from a study of blood T cell repertoires in COVID-19. Study details: Italy, Spain and the United States were the sources of the convalescent and acute COVID-19 samples.

In the source study's methods: Reference gene primer amplification gave estimated nucleated cell counts. Clones were sequenced by immunoSEQ multiplex PCR, and TCRdb holds only the in-frame ones, with some missing. The V and J calls and the clone size are those of that table, but D and trimming were determined from the DNA. The repertoire holds around 150,000 clones, with 80% as singletons. This clone has just one count. Cohort 3 donors were reported recovered after two negative PCRs, clearance, or symptom resolution. The V gene end was trimmed by 9 bases and the J gene end by 1 base; junction bases not matched to a gene: 5. Germline CDR1 is LGHDT and CDR2 is YNNKEL (reference sequence). The CDR3 totals 13 residues.

V is TRBV3-1 (or the pseudogene TRBV3-2) and J is TRBJ1-1, with 7 bases that match TRBD1. This clonotype originated in a middle-aged man who had recovered from COVID-19. The sequencing sample was made of PBMCs or T cells enriched from blood (not recorded which). CDR3: CASTNRGNTEAFF. In nucleotides, the CDR3 is TGTGCCAGTACCAACAGGGGGAACACTGAAGCTTTCTTT.